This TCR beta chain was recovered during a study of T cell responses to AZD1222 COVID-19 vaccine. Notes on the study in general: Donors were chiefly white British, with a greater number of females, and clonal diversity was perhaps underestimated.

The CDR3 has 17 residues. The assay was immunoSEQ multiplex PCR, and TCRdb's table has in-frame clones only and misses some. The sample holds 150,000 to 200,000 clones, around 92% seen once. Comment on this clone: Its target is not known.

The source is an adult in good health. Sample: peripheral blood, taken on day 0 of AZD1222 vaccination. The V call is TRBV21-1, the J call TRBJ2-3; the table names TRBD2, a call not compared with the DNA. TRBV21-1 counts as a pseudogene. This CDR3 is CASSKFRASGSSDTQYF. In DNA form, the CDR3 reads TGTGCCAGCAGCAAATTTCGTGCTAGCGGGAGCTCAGATACGCAGTATTTT.